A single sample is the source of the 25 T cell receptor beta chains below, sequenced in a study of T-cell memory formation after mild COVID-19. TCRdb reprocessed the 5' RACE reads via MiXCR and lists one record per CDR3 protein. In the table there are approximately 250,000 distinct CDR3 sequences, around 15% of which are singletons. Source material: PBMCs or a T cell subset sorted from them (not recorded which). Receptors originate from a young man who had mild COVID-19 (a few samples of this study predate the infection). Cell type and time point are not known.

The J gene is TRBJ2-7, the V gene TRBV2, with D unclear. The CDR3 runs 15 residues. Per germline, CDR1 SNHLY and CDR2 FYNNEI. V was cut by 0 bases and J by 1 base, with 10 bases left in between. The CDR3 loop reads CASSEAPALSYEQYV. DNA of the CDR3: TGTGCCAGCAGTGAAGCGCCCGCGTTGTCCTACGAGCAGTACGTC.

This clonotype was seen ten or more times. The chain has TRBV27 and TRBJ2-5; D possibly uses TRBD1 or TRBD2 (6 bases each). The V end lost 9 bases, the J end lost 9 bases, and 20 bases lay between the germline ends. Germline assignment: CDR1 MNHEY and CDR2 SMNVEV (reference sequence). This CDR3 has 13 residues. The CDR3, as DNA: TGTGCCAGTGGAGGGTGGGGGGCTGGGGCCCAGTACTTC. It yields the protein CASGGWGAGAQYF.

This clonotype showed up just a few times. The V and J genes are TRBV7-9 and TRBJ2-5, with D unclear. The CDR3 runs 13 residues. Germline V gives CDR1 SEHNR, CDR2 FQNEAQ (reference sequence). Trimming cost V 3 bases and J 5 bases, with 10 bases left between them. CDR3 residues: CASSFDSWETQYF. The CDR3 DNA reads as TGTGCCAGCAGCTTCGATTCATGGGAGACCCAGTACTTC. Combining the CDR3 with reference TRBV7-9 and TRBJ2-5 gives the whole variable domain DTGVSQNPRHKITKRGQNVTFRCDPISEHNRLYWYRQTLGQGPEFLTYFQNEAQLEKSRLLSDRFSAERPKGSFSTLEIQRTEQGDSAMYLCASSFDSWETQYFGPGTRLLVL.

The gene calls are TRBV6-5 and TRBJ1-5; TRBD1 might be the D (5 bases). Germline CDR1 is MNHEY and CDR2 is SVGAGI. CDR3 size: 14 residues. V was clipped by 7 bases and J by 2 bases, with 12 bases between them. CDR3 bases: TGTGCCAGCAAACCAGCGGGGGGCAATCAGCCCCAGCATTTT. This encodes CASKPAGGNQPQHF.

The CDR3 bases are TGTGCCAGCAGCACCACACGGACTGAAGCTTTCTTT. It codes for CASSTTRTEAFF. The chain joins TRBV7-3 to TRBJ1-1; D is unresolved. The CDR3 extends over 12 amino acids. Trimming removed 5 bases from V and 5 bases from J, with 9 bases in between. Germline CDR1 is SGHTA and CDR2 is FQGTGA.

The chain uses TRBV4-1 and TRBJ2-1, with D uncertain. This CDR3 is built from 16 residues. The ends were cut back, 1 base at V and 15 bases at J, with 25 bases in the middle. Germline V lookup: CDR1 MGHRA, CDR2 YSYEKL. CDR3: CASSQAALTLSNSRFF. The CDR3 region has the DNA TGCGCCAGCAGCCAAGCCGCATTGACCCTTTCCAATTCCCGGTTCTTC.

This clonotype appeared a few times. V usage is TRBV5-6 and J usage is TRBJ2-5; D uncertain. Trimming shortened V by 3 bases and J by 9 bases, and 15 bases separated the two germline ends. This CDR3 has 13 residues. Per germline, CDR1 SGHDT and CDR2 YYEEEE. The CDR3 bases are TGTGCCAGCAGCTCGGAACTGGCCCCGGCCCAGTACTTC. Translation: CASSSELAPAQYF.

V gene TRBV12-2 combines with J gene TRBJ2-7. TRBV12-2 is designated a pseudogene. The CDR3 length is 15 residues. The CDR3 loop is CASRSNVLGLGEQYV. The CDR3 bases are TGTGCAAGTCGCTCTAACGTTTTGGGTTTGGGAGAGCAGTACGTC.

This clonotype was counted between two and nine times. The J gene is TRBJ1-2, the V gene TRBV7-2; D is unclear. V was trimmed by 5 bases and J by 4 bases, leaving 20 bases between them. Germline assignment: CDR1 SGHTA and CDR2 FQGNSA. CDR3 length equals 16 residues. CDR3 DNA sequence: TGTGCCAGCAGCCTCAACCGGGTCCTTCTTTCCTATGGCTACACCTTC. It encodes CASSLNRVLLSYGYTF.

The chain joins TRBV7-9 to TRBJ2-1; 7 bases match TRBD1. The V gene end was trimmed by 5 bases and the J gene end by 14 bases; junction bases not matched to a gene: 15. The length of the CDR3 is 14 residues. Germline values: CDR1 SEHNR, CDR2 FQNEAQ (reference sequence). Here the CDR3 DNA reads TGTGCCAGCAGCCCCGCAACTTCCGGGACAGCAAAGTTCTTC. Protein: CASSPATSGTAKFF.

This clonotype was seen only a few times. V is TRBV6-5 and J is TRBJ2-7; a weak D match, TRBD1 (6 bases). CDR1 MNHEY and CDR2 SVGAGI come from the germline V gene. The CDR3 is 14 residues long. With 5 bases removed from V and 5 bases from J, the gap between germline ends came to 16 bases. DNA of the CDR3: TGTGCCAGCAGTGCCGATCAGGGGATACACGAGCAGTACGTC. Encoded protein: CASSADQGIHEQYV.

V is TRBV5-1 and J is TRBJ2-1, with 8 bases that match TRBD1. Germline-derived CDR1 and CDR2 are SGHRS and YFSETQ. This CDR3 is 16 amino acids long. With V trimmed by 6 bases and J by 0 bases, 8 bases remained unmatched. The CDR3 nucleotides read TGCGCCAGCAAACCCCGGACAGGGAACTCCTACAATGAGCAGTTCTTC. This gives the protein CASKPRTGNSYNEQFF.

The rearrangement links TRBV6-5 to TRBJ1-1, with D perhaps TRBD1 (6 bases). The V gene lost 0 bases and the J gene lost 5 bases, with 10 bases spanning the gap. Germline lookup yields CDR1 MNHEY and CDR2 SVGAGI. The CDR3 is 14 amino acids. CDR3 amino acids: CASSYSGQLTEAFF. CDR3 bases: TGTGCCAGCAGTTACTCCGGACAGCTAACTGAAGCTTTCTTT.

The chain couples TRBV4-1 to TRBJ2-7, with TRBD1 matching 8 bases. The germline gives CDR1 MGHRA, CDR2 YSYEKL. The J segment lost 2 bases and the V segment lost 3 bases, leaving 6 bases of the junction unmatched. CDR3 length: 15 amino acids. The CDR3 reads CASSHTTGAAYEQYF. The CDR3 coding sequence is TGCGCCAGCAGCCACACGACAGGGGCCGCCTACGAGCAGTACTTC.

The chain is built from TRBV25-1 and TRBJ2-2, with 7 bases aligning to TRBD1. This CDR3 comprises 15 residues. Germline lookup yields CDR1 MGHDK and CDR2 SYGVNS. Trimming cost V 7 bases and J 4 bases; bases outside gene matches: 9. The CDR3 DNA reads TGTGCCAGCACTGCCGGGACAGTCGGCACCGGGGAGCTGTTTTTT. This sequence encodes CASTAGTVGTGELFF.

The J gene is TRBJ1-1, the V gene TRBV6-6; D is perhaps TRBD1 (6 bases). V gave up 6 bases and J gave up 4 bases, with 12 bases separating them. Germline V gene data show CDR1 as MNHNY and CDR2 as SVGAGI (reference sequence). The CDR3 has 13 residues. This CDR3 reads CASRSQGLTEAFF. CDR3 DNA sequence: TGTGCCAGCAGAAGTCAGGGGCTCACTGAAGCTTTCTTT.

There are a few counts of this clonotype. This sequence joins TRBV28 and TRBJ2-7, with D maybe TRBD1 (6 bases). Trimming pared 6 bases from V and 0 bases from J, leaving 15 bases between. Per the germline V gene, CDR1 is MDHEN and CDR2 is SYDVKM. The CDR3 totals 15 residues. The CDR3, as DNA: TGTGCCAGCAGCCTACCTGACAGGACCTCCTACGAGCAGTACTTC. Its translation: CASSLPDRTSYEQYF.

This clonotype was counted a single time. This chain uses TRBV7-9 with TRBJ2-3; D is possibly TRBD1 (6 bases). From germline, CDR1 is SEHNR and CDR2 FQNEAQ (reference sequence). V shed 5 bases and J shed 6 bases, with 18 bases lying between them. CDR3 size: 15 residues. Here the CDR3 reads CASSPTGPKADTQYF. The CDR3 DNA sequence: TGTGCCAGCAGCCCCACAGGGCCCAAGGCTGATACGCAGTATTTT.

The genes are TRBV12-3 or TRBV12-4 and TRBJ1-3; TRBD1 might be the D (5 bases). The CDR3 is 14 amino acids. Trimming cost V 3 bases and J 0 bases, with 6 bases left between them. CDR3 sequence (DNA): TGTGCCAGCAGTTTTGGGGGCTCTGGAAACACCATATATTTT. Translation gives CASSFGGSGNTIYF.

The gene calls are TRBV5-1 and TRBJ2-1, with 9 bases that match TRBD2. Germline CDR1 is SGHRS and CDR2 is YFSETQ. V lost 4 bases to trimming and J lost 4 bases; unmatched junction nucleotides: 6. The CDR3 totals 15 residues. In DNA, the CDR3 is TGCGCCAGCAGCGATGGGACTAGCCGATACAATGAGCAGTTCTTC. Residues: CASSDGTSRYNEQFF.

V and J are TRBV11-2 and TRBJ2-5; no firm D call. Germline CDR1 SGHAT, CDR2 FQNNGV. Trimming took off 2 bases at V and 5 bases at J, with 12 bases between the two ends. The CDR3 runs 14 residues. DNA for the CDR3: TGTGCCAGCAGCTTACGCGGATCGCCGGAGACCCAGTACTTC. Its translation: CASSLRGSPETQYF.

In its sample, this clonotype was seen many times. DNA for the CDR3: TGTGCCAGCAGCCCTCGTACTAGCGGGGCAGAGACCCAGTACTTC. Amino acids: CASSPRTSGAETQYF. The V and J genes are TRBV7-2 and TRBJ2-5; TRBD2 matches at 10 bases. Germline V gene lookup returns CDR1 SGHTA and CDR2 FQGNSA. After removal of 5 bases from V and 4 bases from J, the junction contained 7 bases not matched to a gene. The CDR3 is 15 amino acids.

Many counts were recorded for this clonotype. The CDR3 loop reads CASSSGGGAHNEQFF. CDR3 nucleotides: TGCGCCAGCAGCTCCGGCGGGGGGGCTCACAATGAGCAGTTCTTC. The J gene is TRBJ2-1, the V gene TRBV5-1; 9 bases fit TRBD2. The CDR3 is made up of 15 amino acids. J was trimmed by 5 bases and V by 3 bases; bases with no gene match: 6. Germline lookup yields CDR1 SGHRS and CDR2 YFSETQ.

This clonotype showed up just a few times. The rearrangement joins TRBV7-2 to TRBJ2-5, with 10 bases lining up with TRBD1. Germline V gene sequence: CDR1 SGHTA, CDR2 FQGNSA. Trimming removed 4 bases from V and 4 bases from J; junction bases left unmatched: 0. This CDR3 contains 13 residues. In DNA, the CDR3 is TGTGCCAGCAGCTGGACAGGGGGAGAGACCCAGTACTTC. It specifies CASSWTGGETQYF. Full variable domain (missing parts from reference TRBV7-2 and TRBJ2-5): GAGVSQSPSNKVTEKGKDVELRCDPISGHTALYWYRQSLGQGLEFLIYFQGNSAPDKSGLPSDRFSAERTGGSVSTLTIQRTQQEDSAVYLCASSWTGGETQYFGPGTRLLVL.

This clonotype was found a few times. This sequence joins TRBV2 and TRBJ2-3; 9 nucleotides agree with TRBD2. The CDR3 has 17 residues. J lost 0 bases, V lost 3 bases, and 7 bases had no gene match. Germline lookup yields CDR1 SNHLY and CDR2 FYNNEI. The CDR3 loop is CASSDLAGNPSTDTQYF. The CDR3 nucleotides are TGTGCCAGCAGTGACCTAGCGGGGAACCCTAGCACAGATACGCAGTATTTT.